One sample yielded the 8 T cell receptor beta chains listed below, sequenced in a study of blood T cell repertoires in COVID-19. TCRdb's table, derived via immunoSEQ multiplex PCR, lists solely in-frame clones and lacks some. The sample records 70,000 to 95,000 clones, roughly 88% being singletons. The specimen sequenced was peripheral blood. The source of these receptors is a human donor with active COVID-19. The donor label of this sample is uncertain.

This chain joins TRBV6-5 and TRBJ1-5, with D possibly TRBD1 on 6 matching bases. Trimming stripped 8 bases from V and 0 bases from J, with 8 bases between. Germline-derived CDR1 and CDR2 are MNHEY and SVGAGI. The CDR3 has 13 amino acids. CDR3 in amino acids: CASRTASNQPQHF. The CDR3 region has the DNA TGTGCCAGCCGGACAGCTAGCAATCAGCCCCAGCATTTT.

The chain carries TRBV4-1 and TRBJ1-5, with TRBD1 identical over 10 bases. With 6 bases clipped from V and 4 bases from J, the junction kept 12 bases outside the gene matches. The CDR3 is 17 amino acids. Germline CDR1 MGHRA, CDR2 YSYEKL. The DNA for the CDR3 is TGCGCCAGCAGTTTCGAATCCCGGGACAGGGGAAATCAGCCCCAGCATTTT. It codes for CASSFESRDRGNQPQHF.

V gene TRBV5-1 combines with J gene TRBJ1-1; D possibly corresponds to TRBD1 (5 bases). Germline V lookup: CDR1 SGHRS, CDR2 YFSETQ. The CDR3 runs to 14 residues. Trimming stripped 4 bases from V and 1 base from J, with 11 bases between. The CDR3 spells CASSPSRGNTEAFF. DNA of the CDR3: TGCGCCAGCAGCCCCTCAAGGGGGAACACTGAAGCTTTCTTT.

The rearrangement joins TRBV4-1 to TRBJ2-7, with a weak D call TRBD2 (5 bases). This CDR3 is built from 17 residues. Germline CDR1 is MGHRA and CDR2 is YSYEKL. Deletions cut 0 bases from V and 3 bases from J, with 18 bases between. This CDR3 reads CASSQDPPGRPFYEQYF. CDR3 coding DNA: TGCGCCAGCAGCCAAGATCCCCCGGGGAGACCCTTCTACGAGCAGTACTTC.

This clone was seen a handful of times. Here the CDR3 reads CASSLLRSNEKLFF. As DNA, the CDR3 is TGTGCCAGCAGCTTATTACGGTCTAATGAAAAACTGTTTTTT. V and J are TRBV7-9 and TRBJ1-4; D uncertain. CDR3 size: 14 residues. Germline lookup yields CDR1 SEHNR and CDR2 FQNEAQ (reference sequence). Trimming cost V 2 bases and J 3 bases, with 7 bases left between them.

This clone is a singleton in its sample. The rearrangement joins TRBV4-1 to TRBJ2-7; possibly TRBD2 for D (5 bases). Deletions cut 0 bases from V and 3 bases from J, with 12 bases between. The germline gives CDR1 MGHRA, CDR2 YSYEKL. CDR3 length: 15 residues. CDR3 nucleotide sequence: TGCGCCAGCAGCCAAGAGCGACTACCCAACTACGAGCAGTACTTC. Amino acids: CASSQERLPNYEQYF.

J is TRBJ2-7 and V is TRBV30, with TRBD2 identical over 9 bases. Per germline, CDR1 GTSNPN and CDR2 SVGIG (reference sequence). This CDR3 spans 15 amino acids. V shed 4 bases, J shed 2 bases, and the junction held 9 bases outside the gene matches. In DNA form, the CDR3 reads TGTGCCTGGAAGAAAAAGACTAGCGGTGCCTACGAGCAGTACTTC. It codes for CAWKKKTSGAYEQYF.

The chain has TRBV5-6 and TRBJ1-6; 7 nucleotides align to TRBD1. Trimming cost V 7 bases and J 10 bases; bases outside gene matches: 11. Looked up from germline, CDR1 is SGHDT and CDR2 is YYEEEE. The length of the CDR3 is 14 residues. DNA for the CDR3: TGTGCCAGCGGCGACCGACAGGGTAGATCACCCCTCCACTTT. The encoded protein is CASGDRQGRSPLHF.